Below, 17 T cell receptor beta chains from the same sample are listed, as sequenced in a study of T cells in Graves' hyperthyroidism and ophthalmopathy. Amplified TCR beta CDR3 regions derived from RNA transcripts. First-round RT-PCR of the TCR CDR3 relied on the HTBI primer set. TCRdb reanalysed the multiplex PCR reads using MiXCR and keeps one entry per CDR3 protein. The data show 350,000 to 400,000 distinct CDR3 sequences, about 18% seen once. Material: blood. All receptors come from a woman aged 18-29 years with Graves' hyperthyroidism.

The CDR3 bases are TGTGCCAGCACCTTTTACCCCATTAATCAGCCCCAGCATTTT. It specifies CASTFYPINQPQHF. This sequence joins TRBV28 and TRBJ1-5; D is unclear. This CDR3 is built from 14 residues. In germline, CDR1 is MDHEN, CDR2 SYDVKM. Trimming shortened V by 7 bases and J by 4 bases, and 14 bases separated the two germline ends.

The V and J genes are TRBV6-5 and TRBJ1-1; D unresolved. CDR3 size: 13 residues. From germline, CDR1 is MNHEY and CDR2 SVGAGI. V was cut by 2 bases and J by 7 bases, with 11 bases left in between. The CDR3 DNA is TGTGCCAGCAGTTACCCTACCATCGTTGAAGCTTTCTTT. Amino acid sequence: CASSYPTIVEAFF.

This clonotype occurred many times. V usage is TRBV6-5 and J usage is TRBJ1-1; D may be TRBD1 (5 bases). Germline assignment: CDR1 MNHEY and CDR2 SVGAGI. This CDR3 region has 15 residues. V dropped 0 bases and J dropped 4 bases, with 12 bases sitting between them. The CDR3 nucleotides read TGTGCCAGCAGTTACTCTTGGGGGAATCTCACTGAAGCTTTCTTT. Encoded protein: CASSYSWGNLTEAFF.

This clonotype was seen at least ten times. This rearrangement joins TRBV24-1 to TRBJ2-7; D may be TRBD1 (5 bases). This CDR3 contains 13 residues. The germline gives CDR1 KGHDR, CDR2 SFDVKD. Trimming left V 2 bases short and J 3 bases short, with 7 bases between. CDR3 bases: TGTGCCACCAGTGATTGGGGCAACTACGAGCAGTACTTC. Amino acid sequence: CATSDWGNYEQYF.

This clonotype was seen at least ten times. V usage is TRBV12-3 or TRBV12-4 and J usage is TRBJ1-2; D gene unclear. V shed 6 bases and J shed 8 bases, with 10 bases lying between them. CDR3 length: 11 residues. The CDR3 nucleotides are TGTGCCAGCAGGAATGACGGCGGCTACACCTTC. Protein: CASRNDGGYTF.

The table lists this clonotype with many counts. The rearrangement joins TRBV7-3 to TRBJ2-6; D gene unclear. Germline V gene lookup returns CDR1 SGHTA and CDR2 FQGTGA. V was clipped by 0 bases and J by 2 bases, with 2 bases between them. The CDR3 totals 14 residues. The DNA of the CDR3 is TGTGCCAGCAGCTTAACTCCTGGGGCCAACGTCCTGACTTTC. Its translation is CASSLTPGANVLTF. The full variable domain, in which reference TRBV7-3 and TRBJ2-6 provide the parts outside the CDR3, is GAGVSQTPSNKVTEKGKYVELRCDPISGHTALYWYRQSLGQGPEFLIYFQGTGAADDSGLPNDRFFAVRPEGSVSTLKIQRTERGDSAVYLCASSLTPGANVLTFGAGSRLTVL.

This clonotype was counted ten times or more. The chain employs TRBV7-2 and TRBJ1-1; D might be TRBD1 (6 bases). This CDR3 has 15 amino acids. V dropped 5 bases and J dropped 2 bases, with 15 bases sitting between them. Per the germline V gene, CDR1 is SGHTA and CDR2 is FQGNSA. The CDR3 DNA follows: TGTGCCAGCAGCGCCAGCGGACAGTTCAACACTGAAGCTTTCTTT. It translates to CASSASGQFNTEAFF.

This clonotype was counted a single time. Germline is not matched at one junction end, which may reflect a read error. This chain joins TRBV3-1 and TRBJ2-7; D may match TRBD1 or TRBD2 (5 bases each). Germline V gene data show CDR1 as LGHDT and CDR2 as YNNKEL (reference sequence). This CDR3 contains 17 residues. The CDR3 region is CASSHTRPGRGRYEQCF. CDR3 nucleotide sequence: TGTGCCAGCAGCCACACCCGACCGGGAAGGGGAAGGTACGAGCAGTGCTTC.

This clonotype was picked up a small number of times. This CDR3 fails to terminate in the conserved phenylalanine or tryptophan, so it likely reflects a read error. The chain recombines TRBV30 with TRBJ1-2; D unclear. Trimming left V 2 bases short and J 4 bases short, with 11 bases between. This CDR3 contains 13 residues. CDR1 is GTSNPN and CDR2 is SVGIG in the germline V gene (reference sequence). The chain's CDR3 is CAWSSGPTYGYTL. In nucleotides, the CDR3 is TGTGCCTGGAGTTCCGGACCCACCTATGGCTACACCCTC.

This clonotype was seen at least ten times. The CDR3 DNA is TGCGCCAGCAGCTTGGAGGCGGGACAGACCTACGAGCAGTACTTC. This codes for CASSLEAGQTYEQYF. J is TRBJ2-7 and V is TRBV5-1; possibly TRBD1 for D (7 bases). The CDR3 spans 15 residues. Trimming stripped 0 bases from V and 2 bases from J, with 12 bases between. CDR1 is SGHRS and CDR2 is YFSETQ in the germline V gene.

This chain connects TRBV6-1 to TRBJ2-5; 8 bases are shared with TRBD2. CDR1 and CDR2 from the germline V gene are MNHNS and SASEGT. Unmatched junction bases numbered 8, after V lost 4 bases and J lost 4 bases. The CDR3 has 15 amino acids. The DNA for the CDR3 is TGTGCCAGCAGTGTTAGCGGGGACGGACGAGAGACCCAGTACTTC. Residues: CASSVSGDGRETQYF.

This chain connects TRBV19 to TRBJ1-5; D not resolved. This CDR3 contains 15 residues. The V end lost 3 bases, the J end lost 2 bases, and 11 bases lay between the germline ends. The germline V gene has CDR1 LNHDA and CDR2 SQIVND (reference sequence). In DNA, the CDR3 is TGTGCCAGTAGTATTAGTGGGGAAGGCAATCAGCCCCAGCATTTT. Protein product: CASSISGEGNQPQHF.

This clonotype was recorded at least ten times. The rearrangement links TRBV27 to TRBJ1-2, with a tentative D call TRBD1 (6 bases). CDR1 MNHEY and CDR2 SMNVEV come from the germline V gene (reference sequence). The CDR3 extends over 14 amino acids. Trimming removed 2 bases from V and 4 bases from J, with 11 bases in between. The CDR3 nucleotides are TGTGCCAGCAGTTTAAAGGGGGGCGGCTATGGCTACACCTTC. Translation gives CASSLKGGGYGYTF.

This clonotype was seen repeatedly, ten times or more. The genes are TRBV14 and TRBJ2-7; D remains unclear. The V end was cut by 1 base, the J end by 6 bases, with 7 bases between. Germline assignment: CDR1 SGHDN and CDR2 FVKESK. The CDR3 sequence is 12 residues long. The CDR3 protein is CASSQGGFEQYF. The CDR3 coding sequence is TGTGCCAGCAGCCAAGGGGGATTCGAGCAGTACTTC.

Turning to this clonotype: One junction end does not reproduce the germline sequence, and a read error may be involved. The gene calls are TRBV14 and TRBJ2-7; D remains unclear. The CDR3 is 11 amino acids. CDR1 is SGHDN, CDR2 FVKESK, per germline. CDR3 DNA: TGTGCCAGCATCCTGTACTACGATCAGTACTTC. Its protein is CASILYYDQYF.

This chain uses TRBV28 with TRBJ2-5, with D possibly matching TRBD1 (6 bases). CDR1 MDHEN and CDR2 SYDVKM come from the germline V gene. The CDR3 has 14 amino acids. Trimming removed 5 bases from V and 5 bases from J, with 15 bases in between. CDR3 nucleotide sequence: TGTGCCAGCAGTGTGCAGGGGCTCGCGGAGACCCAGTACTTC. Its translation is CASSVQGLAETQYF.

This clonotype was recorded once. This chain connects TRBV11-2 to TRBJ1-2; TRBD1 is a possible D gene (5 bases). Germline lookup yields CDR1 SGHAT and CDR2 FQNNGV. The CDR3 sequence is 14 residues long. V gave up 5 bases and J gave up 4 bases, with 14 bases separating them. The CDR3 nucleotides read TGTGCCAGCAGCAGCCGGGACCTAATCTATGGCTACACCTTC. The encoded protein is CASSSRDLIYGYTF.